The 25 T cell receptor beta chains given below trace back to one sample, sequenced in a study of T cell responses to AZD1222 COVID-19 vaccine. Only in-frame clones appear in the TCRdb table, and some are missing; sequencing was by immunoSEQ multiplex PCR. The sample holds some 130,000 clones; about 90% are singletons and the top ten take 1.3% to 1.5%. This material consisted of peripheral blood, taken on day 0 of AZD1222 vaccination. The receptors stem from an adult in good health.

V usage is TRBV19 and J usage is TRBJ2-1; maybe TRBD1 (6 bases). This CDR3 region has 13 residues. Trimming removed 3 bases from V and 5 bases from J, with 8 bases in between. Per germline, CDR1 LNHDA and CDR2 SQIVND (reference sequence). CDR3 bases: TGTGCCAGTAGTATTGGACAGAACAATGAGCAGTTCTTC. Protein sequence: CASSIGQNNEQFF.

The V gene is TRBV5-4, the J gene TRBJ1-2, with D perhaps TRBD1 (6 bases). Trimming cost V 1 base and J 5 bases, with 21 bases left between them. CDR3 length: 17 amino acids. CDR1 is SGHNT, CDR2 YYREEE, per germline (reference sequence). The CDR3 DNA is TGTGCCAGCAGCTTGCATCGGGGGGCCGAACATGTTTATGGCTACACCTTC. Residues: CASSLHRGAEHVYGYTF.

The chain couples TRBV7-8 to TRBJ2-1; TRBD2 matches at 9 bases. The CDR3 has 18 amino acids. V lost 2 bases, J lost 4 bases, and 12 bases stayed unmatched. The germline gives CDR1 SGHVS, CDR2 FQNEAQ. The CDR3 DNA is TGTGCCAGCAGCTTATCTGGCGGGGGGGTGACCTTTTACAATGAGCAGTTCTTC. Encoded protein: CASSLSGGGVTFYNEQFF.

V is TRBV7-8 and J is TRBJ2-2; perhaps TRBD2 as D (6 bases). V dropped 6 bases and J dropped 6 bases, with 17 bases sitting between them. This CDR3 has 15 residues. CDR1 is SGHVS, CDR2 FQNEAQ, per germline. The chain's CDR3 is CASRRMEGGAGELFF. DNA of the CDR3: TGTGCCAGCAGACGGATGGAGGGTGGGGCCGGGGAGCTGTTTTTT.

This chain joins TRBV7-3 and TRBJ2-3; perhaps TRBD2 as D (5 bases). Trimming removed 4 bases from V and 0 bases from J, with 11 bases in between. The length of the CDR3 is 15 residues. Germline V gives CDR1 SGHTA, CDR2 FQGTGA. CDR3 DNA sequence: TGTGCCAGCAGCTCCGGACTGACTAGCACAGATACGCAGTATTTT. It specifies CASSSGLTSTDTQYF.

The chain links TRBV6-5 to TRBJ2-3; D not certain. Trimming took 6 bases from V and 1 from J, leaving 8 bases between them. This CDR3 contains 13 residues. CDR1 is MNHEY, CDR2 SVGAGI, per germline. CDR3 coding DNA: TGTGCCAGCAGGGACGGACGCACAGATACGCAGTATTTT. Protein product: CASRDGRTDTQYF.

The chain is built from TRBV6-1 and TRBJ2-5; 12 nucleotides match TRBD2. Germline values: CDR1 MNHNS, CDR2 SASEGT. Trimming took 2 bases from V and 5 from J; bases not matched to a gene: 21. The CDR3 sequence is 21 residues long. This CDR3 reads CASSEPELAGGRNRARETQYF. The CDR3 coding sequence is TGTGCCAGCAGTGAACCCGAACTAGCGGGGGGAAGAAATCGGGCAAGGGAGACCCAGTACTTC.

This clone has only one observation. Other DNA sequences within the sample encode an identical CDR3. The rearrangement links TRBV5-1 to TRBJ2-5; no clear D. There are 12 residues in the CDR3. CDR1 and CDR2 from the germline V gene are SGHRS and YFSETQ. V was shortened by 0 bases and J by 2 bases, with 2 bases between the two germline ends. This CDR3 is CASSLGQETQYF. CDR3 DNA sequence: TGCGCCAGCAGCTTGGGACAAGAGACCCAGTACTTC.

This clone was detected only once. The chain couples TRBV4-3 to TRBJ2-3, with D possibly TRBD1 on 7 matching bases. V dropped 3 bases and J dropped 6 bases, with 16 bases sitting between them. CDR1 is LGHNA, CDR2 YSLEER, per germline. This CDR3 region has 15 residues. The DNA for the CDR3 is TGCGCCAGCAGCCAGGCCCCAGGGGGGCGGGATACGCAGTATTTT. Its protein product is CASSQAPGGRDTQYF.

The V call is TRBV6-5, the J call TRBJ1-2; 9 bases agree with TRBD1. CDR1 MNHEY and CDR2 SVGAGI come from the germline V gene. The CDR3 totals 15 residues. V lost 6 bases, J lost 2 bases, and 7 bases stayed unmatched. The CDR3 coding sequence is TGTGCCAGCAGACTGCCCGGGACAGGGAACTATGGCTACACCTTC. This codes for CASRLPGTGNYGYTF.

The genes are TRBV12-3 or TRBV12-4 and TRBJ2-1; 11 bases map to TRBD2. V was pared by 10 bases and J by 15 bases, with 11 bases of the junction left unmatched. CDR3 size: 12 residues. In DNA form, the CDR3 reads TGTGCCATCAAACTAGCGGGGGACCTATGGTTCTTC. Translated: CAIKLAGDLWFF.

This clone was found a few times. V and J are TRBV14 and TRBJ2-7; D might be TRBD1 (5 bases). The germline V gene encodes CDR1 SGHDN and CDR2 FVKESK. The CDR3 extends over 17 amino acids. The germline V and J ends were trimmed by 0 bases and 0 bases, with 15 bases remaining between them. The CDR3, as DNA: TGTGCCAGCAGCCAAGAAGTCTCCCCAGGGTACTCCTACGAGCAGTACTTC. This encodes CASSQEVSPGYSYEQYF.

For the CDR3, the DNA is TGTGCCAGCAGCCTCTTCCGGGACAGGGGCAACTATGGCTACACCTTC. Amino acid sequence: CASSLFRDRGNYGYTF. The chain couples TRBV11-2 to TRBJ1-2; 10 nucleotides align to TRBD1. Trimming cost V 5 bases and J 2 bases; bases outside gene matches: 8. Germline loops: CDR1 SGHAT, CDR2 FQNNGV. This CDR3 has 16 residues.

This clone turned up a few times. The chain is built from TRBV28 and TRBJ1-4; 8 positions match TRBD1. The CDR3 contains 15 residues. The germline CDR1 and CDR2 sequences are MDHEN and SYDVKM. J gave up 6 bases and V 5 bases, and 8 bases lay outside the gene matches. The CDR3 sequence is CASSRSGGGYEKLFF. The DNA of the CDR3 is TGTGCCAGCAGTCGCTCAGGGGGCGGGTATGAAAAACTGTTTTTT. Full variable domain (missing parts from reference TRBV28 and TRBJ1-4): DVKVTQSSRYLVKRTGEKVFLECVQDMDHENMFWYRQDPGLGLRLIYFSYDVKMKEKGDIPEGYSVSREKKERFSLILESASTNQTSMYLCASSRSGGGYEKLFFGSGTQLSVL.

This clone was recorded a few times. The chain joins TRBV5-1 to TRBJ2-3; D gene unclear. Germline-derived CDR1 and CDR2 are SGHRS and YFSETQ. Trimming removed 3 bases from V and 4 bases from J, with 6 bases in between. The CDR3 spans 12 residues. The CDR3 sequence: CASSSMADTQYF. DNA for the CDR3: TGCGCCAGCAGCTCCATGGCAGATACGCAGTATTTT. Supplemented by reference TRBV5-1 and TRBJ2-3, the full variable domain reads KAGVTQTPRYLIKTRGQQVTLSCSPISGHRSVSWYQQTPGQGLQFLFEYFSETQRNKGNFPGRFSGRQFSNSRSEMNVSTLELGDSALYLCASSSMADTQYFGPGTRLTVL.

The chain uses TRBV7-9 and TRBJ1-5; D ambiguous. This CDR3 is built from 14 residues. The V and J ends lost 6 bases and 1 base respectively, with 10 bases between them. CDR1 is SEHNR, CDR2 FQNEAQ, per germline (reference sequence). Written as DNA, the CDR3 is TGTGCCAGCAGTTTTGACATCAGCAATCAGCCCCAGCATTTT. It yields the protein CASSFDISNQPQHF.

This sequence joins TRBV7-9 and TRBJ1-1; D perhaps matches TRBD1 (5 bases). The CDR3 has 10 amino acids. CDR1 SEHNR and CDR2 FQNEAQ come from the germline V gene (reference sequence). Trimming stripped 5 bases from V and 10 bases from J, with 8 bases between. The CDR3 DNA reads TGTGCCAGCAGCCCCCAGGGAGCTTTCTTT. Translated: CASSPQGAFF.

This chain joins TRBV5-1 and TRBJ1-5; the D gene is possibly TRBD1 (6 bases). V lost 0 bases to trimming and J lost 11 bases, with 15 bases between them. The CDR3 extends over 14 amino acids. The germline V gene encodes CDR1 SGHRS and CDR2 YFSETQ. The CDR3 spells CASSLAGQGSAQHF. As DNA, the CDR3 is TGCGCCAGCAGCTTGGCCGGGCAGGGGAGTGCCCAGCATTTT.

This chain uses TRBV19 with TRBJ1-2; 7 bases line up with TRBD1. CDR1 is LNHDA and CDR2 is SQIVND in the germline V gene (reference sequence). V dropped 7 bases and J dropped 5; count of bases not matched to a gene: 10. The CDR3 extends over 14 amino acids. The CDR3 DNA reads as TGTGCCAGTATCAAGACAGGGCTAGGGTATGGCTACACCTTC. This encodes CASIKTGLGYGYTF. Full variable domain (remainder filled in from reference TRBV19 and TRBJ1-2): DGGITQSPKYLFRKEGQNVTLSCEQNLNHDAMYWYRQDPGQGLRLIYYSQIVNDFQKGDIAEGYSVSREKKESFPLTVTSAQKNPTAFYLCASIKTGLGYGYTFGSGTRLTVV.

This chain uses TRBV11-2 with TRBJ2-7, with a possible D match to TRBD1 (5 bases). CDR1 SGHAT and CDR2 FQNNGV come from the germline V gene. This CDR3 has 15 residues. Trimming removed 5 bases from V and 0 bases from J, with 14 bases in between. Written as DNA, the CDR3 is TGTGCCAGCAGCCCAGGACAATTCCTCTCCTACGAGCAGTACTTC. Its translation: CASSPGQFLSYEQYF. The complete variable domain, with remaining parts taken from reference TRBV11-2 and TRBJ2-7, reads EAGVAQSPRYKIIEKRQSVAFWCNPISGHATLYWYQQILGQGPKLLIQFQNNGVVDDSQLPKDRFSAERLKGVDSTLKIQPAKLEDSAVYLCASSPGQFLSYEQYFGPGTRLTVT.

V and J are TRBV5-6 and TRBJ1-2; possibly TRBD1 for D (5 bases). Germline CDR1 reads SGHDT; CDR2 reads YYEEEE. The CDR3 has 16 residues. The V gene lost 4 bases and the J gene lost 0 bases, with 16 bases spanning the gap. The DNA of the CDR3 is TGTGCCAGCAGCATCCCGACAGTTATAGCTAACTATGGCTACACCTTC. Translated: CASSIPTVIANYGYTF.

V gene TRBV5-1 combines with J gene TRBJ1-1; possible D gene TRBD1, 5 bases. Germline V gene data show CDR1 as SGHRS and CDR2 as YFSETQ. This CDR3 comprises 14 residues. Trimming shortened V by 5 bases and J by 0 bases, and 11 bases separated the two germline ends. CDR3 sequence reads: CASSEGSMNTEAFF. The CDR3 nucleotides read TGCGCCAGCAGTGAGGGGTCCATGAACACTGAAGCTTTCTTT.

The V gene is TRBV6-5, the J gene TRBJ1-2; tentative D call: TRBD1 (5 bases). Trimming took off 4 bases at V and 3 bases at J, with 12 bases between the two ends. This CDR3 is 14 amino acids long. The germline V gene has CDR1 MNHEY and CDR2 SVGAGI. CDR3 sequence (DNA): TGTGCCAGCAGTTTAGACGGGGCCGACTATGGCTACACCTTC. Translation gives CASSLDGADYGYTF.

A single count supports this clone. A read error may account for a junction end that differs from germline. The rearrangement links TRBV6-1 to TRBJ2-1; maybe TRBD2 (6 bases). Germline V lookup: CDR1 MNHNS, CDR2 SASEGT. The length of the CDR3 is 18 residues. The CDR3 DNA follows: TGTGCCAGCAGTGAAGATGTGAGGAGACTAGTTGGGTTAGAGGATCGGGTCTTC. It yields the protein CASSEDVRRLVGLEDRVF.

The CDR3 DNA is TGCGCCAGCAGCCAAGATGGGCCTAGCGGGGGGGACAATGAGCAGTTCTTC. Encoded protein: CASSQDGPSGGDNEQFF. This chain links TRBV4-1 with TRBJ2-1; 12 positions match TRBD2. The CDR3 has 17 residues. Germline lookup yields CDR1 MGHRA and CDR2 YSYEKL. V dropped 0 bases and J dropped 5; count of bases not matched to a gene: 5.